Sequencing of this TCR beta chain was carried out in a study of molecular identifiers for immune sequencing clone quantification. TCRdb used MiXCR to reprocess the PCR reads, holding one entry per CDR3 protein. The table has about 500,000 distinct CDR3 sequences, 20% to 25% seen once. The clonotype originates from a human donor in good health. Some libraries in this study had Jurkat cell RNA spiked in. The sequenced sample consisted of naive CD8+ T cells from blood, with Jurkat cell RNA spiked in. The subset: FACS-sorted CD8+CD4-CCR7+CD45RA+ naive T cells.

The CDR3 sequence is CASSFGQHTEAFF. The CDR3 DNA reads TGTGCCAGCAGTTTCGGCCAGCACACTGAAGCTTTCTTT. The V and J genes are TRBV27 and TRBJ1-1; D not resolved. This CDR3 comprises 13 residues. V lost 3 bases and J 3 bases, leaving 8 bases between the germline ends. CDR1 is MNHEY and CDR2 is SMNVEV in the germline V gene (reference sequence).